A selection of T cell receptor beta chains follows, all from one sample in a study of T-cell memory formation after mild COVID-19. Via MiXCR, TCRdb re-called the 5' RACE reads, giving one row per CDR3 protein. The table records roughly 250,000 distinct CDR3 sequences, 16% of them present only once. The sequencing sample was made of PBMCs or a T cell subset sorted from them (not recorded which). These receptors came from a man aged 18 to 35 who had mild COVID-19 (a few samples of this study predate the infection). Cell type and time point are not known. Both conserved end residues are part of each CDR3. D genes are given only for firm matches. For some rows the clone size is stated as once, few or many, or as a class when expanded; others skip it.

cdr3_nt cdr3_aa clone_size v_call d_call cdr3_length j_call
TGCAGTGCTACCCCCGGCGGCGGGGAGCTGTTTTTT CSATPGGGELFF few TRBV20-1 . 12 TRBJ2-2
TGTGCCAGCAGCCTGACAGGGGTGGAGGAGACCCAGTACTTC CASSLTGVEETQYF many TRBV3-1 TRBD1 14 TRBJ2-5
TGCGCCAGCAGCCCGACTCAGTATAGCAATCAGCCCCAGCATTTT CASSPTQYSNQPQHF few TRBV5-1 . 15 TRBJ1-5
TGTGCCAGCAGCTTCTTTTTGTCCGGCAAGGGGACCGGGGAGCTGTTTTTT CASSFFLSGKGTGELFF . TRBV11-2 . 17 TRBJ2-2
TGCAGTGCTATCGAGGGGCGATCGGGACTAGATGACAATGAGCAGTTCTTC CSAIEGRSGLDDNEQFF few TRBV20-1 TRBD2 17 TRBJ2-1
TGTGCCAGCAGTTGGGGACAGGGTACATCTAGGGGCTACACCTTC CASSWGQGTSRGYTF many TRBV28 TRBD1 15 TRBJ1-2
TGTGCCAGCAGTGAAAGGAAGGACAGGGTCACAGATACGCAGTATTTT CASSERKDRVTDTQYF once TRBV6-1 TRBD1 16 TRBJ2-3
TGCGCCAGCAGCCTGGGGGAGAATCAGCCCCAGCATTTT CASSLGENQPQHF . TRBV4-3 . 13 TRBJ1-5
TGTGCCAGCAGTTTCAGTCCATCTGGAAACACCATATATTTT CASSFSPSGNTIYF . TRBV28 . 14 TRBJ1-3
TGTGCCAGCAGCGCAGGACTAGCGGGGGGGGAGACCCAGTACTTC CASSAGLAGGETQYF . TRBV2 TRBD2 15 TRBJ2-5
TGCAGTGCTAGAGAGGCCCACTACGAGCAGTACTTC CSAREAHYEQYF once TRBV20-1 . 12 TRBJ2-7
TGTGCCAGCAGGACGGACAGGGCGAACACTGAAGCTTTCTTT CASRTDRANTEAFF few TRBV6-6 TRBD1 14 TRBJ1-1
TGTGCCAGCAGTTTAGAGGGGGGTCGTATGAACACTGAAGCTTTCTTT CASSLEGGRMNTEAFF few TRBV12-3/TRBV12-4 . 16 TRBJ1-1
TGTGCCATCGGGTCCCCCAGCACCGGGGAGCTGTTTTTT CAIGSPSTGELFF . TRBV6-5 . 13 TRBJ2-2
TGTGCCAGCAGCTTAGATTATAGGGAGCAGTACTTC CASSLDYREQYF many TRBV7-9 . 12 TRBJ2-7
TGTGCCACCAGCAACTTCGGGGGTGGCTACACCTTC CATSNFGGGYTF . TRBV15 . 12 TRBJ1-2
TGTGCCAGCAGAGGGGATACGCAGTATTTT CASRGDTQYF many TRBV7-8 . 10 TRBJ2-3
TGTGCCAGCAGCTTCAGAATAGATACGCAGTATTTT CASSFRIDTQYF few TRBV7-2 . 12 TRBJ2-3
TGTGCCAGCAGTACCCATGCGGGGGGAACCACAGATACGCAGTATTTT CASSTHAGGTTDTQYF . TRBV28 TRBD2 16 TRBJ2-3
TGCGCCAGCAGCCCTCAAGGCAGCCTTGAAGCTTTCTTT CASSPQGSLEAFF few TRBV4-1 . 13 TRBJ1-1
TGTGCCAGCAGCTTATTCCGACTAGCGGGGGTCACAGATACGCAGTATTTT CASSLFRLAGVTDTQYF . TRBV7-2 TRBD2 17 TRBJ2-3
TGTGCCAGCACCTGGGACAGGGAAATCTATGGCTACACCTTC CASTWDREIYGYTF . TRBV7-9 TRBD1 14 TRBJ1-2
TGTGCCAGCAGCCAAGATGAGGTAGGACTAGCGGGGACCACAGATACGCAGTATTTT CASSQDEVGLAGTTDTQYF . TRBV4-2 TRBD2 19 TRBJ2-3
TGTGCCAGCAGTGACAGCACAATAGCCAAAAACATTCAGTACTTC CASSDSTIAKNIQYF few TRBV12-3/TRBV12-4 . 15 TRBJ2-4
TGTGCCAGCAGCACCACCGGGTCCGTGGTTAACATTCAGTACTTC CASSTTGSVVNIQYF few TRBV12-3/TRBV12-4 . 15 TRBJ2-4
TGCGCCAGCAGCCAACCTGGGACAGGGGCGCTCGGTGAGCAGTTCTTC CASSQPGTGALGEQFF . TRBV4-1 TRBD1 16 TRBJ2-1
TGTGCCAGCAGGGCCCGGGACAGGGGCAACACCGGGGAGCTGTTTTTT CASRARDRGNTGELFF . TRBV6-2/TRBV6-3 TRBD1 16 TRBJ2-2
TGTGCCACCAGTCAAGAACAGCACAATGAGCAGTTCTTC CATSQEQHNEQFF . TRBV24-1 . 13 TRBJ2-1
TGCAGCGTTAAGGCAGGGGGGGAAAACATTCAGTACTTC CSVKAGGENIQYF . TRBV29-1 . 13 TRBJ2-4